This T cell receptor (beta chain) emerged from a study of T cell repertoires in cytomegalovirus infection (dated by TCRdb to the late 2010s). A note on the overall study: The peptide stimulations were aimed at well-studied HLA-B-restricted epitopes as well as recently identified HLA-C-restricted CMV epitopes, whose presentation resists viral immunomodulation. Because public TCR beta signatures pointed to carriage of CMV infection together with the matching HLA type, the HLA type of each donor mattered for the analysis. What the research found in general, with its limitations: Cumulative frequency of public TCR beta family members discriminated carriers of CMV infection plus the relevant HLA type in this cohort and an independent roughly 350-donor cohort. The ex vivo response was dominated by HLA-C-restricted CMV-specific TCR beta clonotypes, which also provided the single most frequent clonotype in two of eight donors.

On this clonotype itself: Its antigen is still unknown. Base quality data are lacking; no much larger clone is found one base away.

TCRdb records Illumina HiSeq 1500 as the sequencer. TCRdb reanalyzed the raw reads on its own, using fastp at Q25 for trimming and MiXCR for clone calling, and kept in-frame beta chains. Each CDR3 protein gets just one entry, which takes the most common genes and DNA from the rows behind it. This sample is represented by about 89,000 distinct CDR3 sequences; 29% of them were singletons. Roughly 70% of the sample is held by the ten biggest clonotypes. What this sample's treatment or condition label stands for: in vitro stimulation with specific CMV peptide epitopes to enrich CMV-specific T cells. This TCR was sampled from a human donor in good health (CMV status not recorded). Some clones in this sample may be carry-over from other donors' samples. The starting material was CD8+ T cells from cultured PBMCs, obtained from culture after CMV antigen stimulation.

The bases are TGTGCCAGCAGCCAAGATTCGCTTAGCACTCCGCAAGAGACCCAGTACTTC. Protein translation: CASSQDSLSTPQETQYF. The chain joins TRBV3-1 to TRBJ2-5; the D gene assignment is ambiguous. As encoded in the germline V gene (reference sequence), CDR1 is LGHDT while CDR2 is YNNKEL. V sheds 0 bases and J sheds 2 bases, leaving 16 bases between their ends. The CDR3 runs 17 amino acids, cysteine and phenylalanine included. Only the CDR3 region is kept as DNA, spanning 51 bases read in frame from base 1.